This T cell receptor (beta chain) was sequenced in a study of shared clonotypes between healthy human individuals. Whole-study context: Researchers assigned three CD4 naive, three CD4 memory, two CD8 naive and one CD8 memory plate to each donor.

The V gene's germline CDR1 is SGHTS and CDR2 YDEGEE. The CDR3 has 10 residues. Trimming took off 7 bases at V and 8 bases at J, with 9 bases between the two ends. Measured with immunoSEQ multiplex PCR; TCRdb has only the in-frame clones, and not every one. Among about 2.1 million clones listed, around 95% were seen once. This clone was seen just once. Antigen specificity is unknown. The study, taken as a whole, reports: Specimens sampled were limited to blood, with tissue repertoires likely differing.

The naive CD8 fraction comprised CD45RO-negative cells positively selected for CCR7 and excluded terminally differentiated effector memory CD45RA+ cells. V gene TRBV5-8 combines with J gene TRBJ1-1; D call uncertain. This TCR was sampled from a man younger than 35 in good health. Some clones in this sample may be carry-over from other donors' samples. Sequenced: naive CD8+ T cells from PBMCs. Here the CDR3 DNA reads TGTGCCAGCCGGACCAGGGAAGCTTTCTTT. Protein: CASRTREAFF.